The 27 T cell receptor beta chains below were found in one sample sequenced in a study of T cell changes during pregnancy in multiple sclerosis. TCRdb's table, derived via immunoSEQ multiplex PCR, lists solely in-frame clones and lacks some. The data hold about 41,000 clones, with 80% to 90% observed a single time. The sample consisted of peripheral blood, taken in the first trimester of pregnancy. These receptors came from a female donor in good health, enrolled as a control in a pregnancy study.

This clone was recorded once. Written as DNA, the CDR3 is TGTGCCAGTAGCCCAACAGGGAACCTCTACAATGAGCAGTTCTTC. Translating gives CASSPTGNLYNEQFF. This sequence joins TRBV19 and TRBJ2-1; tentatively, D is TRBD1 (6 bases). There are 15 residues in the CDR3. CDR1 is LNHDA, CDR2 SQIVND, per germline (reference sequence). Trimming took 6 bases from V and 3 from J, leaving 15 bases between them.

The chain uses TRBV6-5 and TRBJ2-7; 7 bases map to TRBD1. Germline V gives CDR1 MNHEY, CDR2 SVGAGI. This CDR3 region has 11 residues. V was pared by 7 bases and J by 4 bases, with 1 base of the junction left unmatched. The CDR3 region is CASNRGYEQYF. In nucleotides, the CDR3 is TGTGCCAGCAACAGGGGTTACGAGCAGTACTTC.

This sequence joins TRBV7-7 and TRBJ2-5; maybe TRBD1 (6 bases). This CDR3 spans 13 amino acids. CDR1 SSHAT and CDR2 FNYEAQ come from the germline V gene (reference sequence). The CDR3: CASSRGYQETQYF. The CDR3 DNA reads as TGTGCTAGTTCGAGGGGGTACCAAGAGACCCAGTACTTC.

The gene calls are TRBV21-1 and TRBJ2-3; no check of the table's D call, TRBD1, against the DNA was made. TRBV21-1 is noted as a pseudogene. CDR3 size: 16 residues. The CDR3 nucleotides read TGTGCCAGCAGCATAGGACAGGGGGCTCTCGGAGATACGCAGTATTTT. As protein: CASSIGQGALGDTQYF.

The J gene is TRBJ2-1, the V gene TRBV5-1; D possibly corresponds to TRBD2 (6 bases). Germline CDR1 is SGHRS and CDR2 is YFSETQ. The CDR3 is 12 amino acids. Trimming pared 2 bases from V and 6 bases from J, leaving 6 bases between. CDR3 loop: CASSFGGNEQFF. DNA of the CDR3: TGCGCCAGCAGCTTCGGGGGCAATGAGCAGTTCTTC. Combining the CDR3 with reference TRBV5-1 and TRBJ2-1 gives the whole variable domain KAGVTQTPRYLIKTRGQQVTLSCSPISGHRSVSWYQQTPGQGLQFLFEYFSETQRNKGNFPGRFSGRQFSNSRSEMNVSTLELGDSALYLCASSFGGNEQFFGPGTRLTVL.

The rearrangement uses TRBV27 and TRBJ1-5; D remains ambiguous. The V end lost 3 bases, the J end lost 0 bases, and 6 bases lay between the germline ends. This CDR3 has 14 amino acids. Looked up from germline, CDR1 is MNHEY and CDR2 is SMNVEV (reference sequence). The CDR3 region has the DNA TGTGCCAGCAGTTTCCTATATAGCAATCAGCCCCAGCATTTT. Its protein product is CASSFLYSNQPQHF.

The chain recombines TRBV7-2 with TRBJ2-7; 12 bases agree with TRBD2. V lost 1 base and J lost 6; bases outside the gene matches: 7. Looked up from germline, CDR1 is SGHTA and CDR2 is FQGNSA. The CDR3 totals 16 residues. CDR3 in amino acids: CASSLDSSGRAREQYF. The DNA for the CDR3 is TGTGCCAGCAGCTTAGACTCTAGCGGGAGGGCTCGCGAGCAGTACTTC.

This chain uses TRBV5-6 with TRBJ1-2; D possibly corresponds to TRBD1 (5 bases). Germline-derived CDR1 and CDR2 are SGHDT and YYEEEE. V lost 3 bases and J lost 1, with 7 bases in between. The CDR3 spans 13 residues. The DNA for the CDR3 is TGTGCCAGCAGCTCGGGGGGTAACTATGGCTACACCTTC. This encodes CASSSGGNYGYTF. Together with reference TRBV5-6 and TRBJ1-2, the CDR3 gives the full variable domain: DAGVTQSPTHLIKTRGQQVTLRCSPKSGHDTVSWYQQALGQGPQFIFQYYEEEERQRGNFPDRFSGHQFPNYSSELNVNALLLGDSALYLCASSSGGNYGYTFGSGTRLTVV.

This chain joins TRBV14 and TRBJ1-2; D is unclear. Trimming shortened V by 0 bases and J by 6 bases, and 14 bases separated the two germline ends. The V gene's germline CDR1 is SGHDN and CDR2 FVKESK. The length of the CDR3 is 15 residues. Written as DNA, the CDR3 is TGTGCCAGCAGCCAAGAGGCCCACCCTGCGGATGGCTACACCTTC. Translated, it gives CASSQEAHPADGYTF.

The chain combines TRBV18 with TRBJ1-1, with 7 bases matching TRBD1. Germline values: CDR1 KGHSH, CDR2 LQKENI. This CDR3 spans 16 amino acids. J was trimmed by 2 bases and V by 2 bases; bases with no gene match: 8. CDR3 DNA: TGTGCCAGCTCACCATCCCCCGGGACAGTCAACACTGAAGCTTTCTTT. Translating it yields CASSPSPGTVNTEAFF.

The CDR3 DNA is TGTGCCAGTAGCCCCACTGGCAGGCCCGCGGGCATTCAGTACTTC. Amino acids: CASSPTGRPAGIQYF. The V gene is TRBV19, the J gene TRBJ2-4, with TRBD2 as a possible D gene (5 bases). Germline loops: CDR1 LNHDA, CDR2 SQIVND (reference sequence). There are 15 residues in the CDR3. The ends were cut back, 6 bases at V and 9 bases at J, with 21 bases in the middle.

The rearrangement links TRBV4-3 to TRBJ1-4; D remains ambiguous. Deletions cut 4 bases from V and 7 bases from J, with 13 bases between. The CDR3 is made up of 14 amino acids. The germline V gene encodes CDR1 LGHNA and CDR2 YSLEER. CDR3 sequence reads: CASSPLGLGEKLFF. The CDR3 bases are TGCGCCAGCAGCCCACTAGGATTAGGTGAAAAACTGTTTTTT.

The CDR3 DNA is TGTGCCAGCAGCTTGAGGGGGGGCAACTATGGCTACACCTTC. As protein: CASSLRGGNYGYTF. The V and J genes are TRBV7-6 and TRBJ1-2; a weak D match, TRBD1 (6 bases). The V gene lost 3 bases and the J gene lost 2 bases, with 10 bases spanning the gap. Germline V gene data show CDR1 as SGHVS and CDR2 as FNYEAQ. The CDR3 length is 14 residues.

V usage is TRBV18 and J usage is TRBJ2-7; 8 nucleotides agree with TRBD2. Germline V gene lookup returns CDR1 KGHSH and CDR2 LQKENI. This CDR3 spans 18 amino acids. The J segment lost 3 bases and the V segment lost 2 bases, leaving 15 bases of the junction unmatched. The CDR3 region is CASSPFTSGATSFYEQYF. CDR3 sequence (DNA): TGTGCCAGCTCACCATTTACTAGCGGAGCCACCTCCTTCTACGAGCAGTACTTC.

J is TRBJ1-2 and V is TRBV10-3; 8 positions match TRBD1. The trim removed 4 bases at V and 1 base at J, leaving 2 bases unmatched. CDR1 ENHRY and CDR2 SYGVKD come from the germline V gene. The CDR3 has 14 amino acids. CDR3 sequence: CAISAGGGNYGYTF. DNA for the CDR3: TGTGCCATCAGTGCAGGGGGCGGTAACTATGGCTACACCTTC.

This chain uses TRBV28 with TRBJ2-3; TRBD2 is a possible D gene (6 bases). Germline V CDR1 and CDR2: MDHEN, SYDVKM. This CDR3 region has 18 residues. Trimming stripped 3 bases from V and 2 bases from J, with 21 bases between. CDR3: CASSFGLGQDYFTDTQYF. The DNA of the CDR3 is TGTGCCAGCAGTTTTGGGCTGGGGCAGGACTATTTCACAGATACGCAGTATTTT.

The chain uses TRBV5-4 and TRBJ2-1; TRBD2 matches at 10 bases. The ends lost 5 bases at V and 8 bases at J; junction bases unmatched: 4. The CDR3 has 13 residues. Germline values: CDR1 SGHNT, CDR2 YYREEE (reference sequence). This chain's CDR3 is CASRPGLADEQFF. DNA for the CDR3: TGTGCCAGCAGACCCGGACTAGCGGATGAGCAGTTCTTC.

The chain recombines TRBV7-3 with TRBJ2-2, with TRBD2 matching 8 bases. J gave up 1 base and V 1 base, and 5 bases lay outside the gene matches. The CDR3 length is 17 residues. Germline CDR1 reads SGHTA; CDR2 reads FQGTGA. CDR3 coding DNA: TGTGCCAGCAGCTTAAACGTAGCGGGAATGAACACCGGGGAGCTGTTTTTT. Translated, it gives CASSLNVAGMNTGELFF.

This clone has just a few counts. The chain employs TRBV19 and TRBJ1-1, with TRBD1 identical over 9 bases. The length of the CDR3 is 14 residues. With 5 bases clipped from V and 1 base from J, the junction kept 2 bases outside the gene matches. CDR1 LNHDA and CDR2 SQIVND come from the germline V gene (reference sequence). The CDR3, as DNA: TGTGCCAGTAGTCCGGACAGGGGGAACACTGAAGCTTTCTTT. The encoded protein is CASSPDRGNTEAFF.

CDR3: CASSLGTSNTEAFF. CDR3 DNA sequence: TGCGCCAGCAGCCTTGGGACATCCAACACTGAAGCTTTCTTT. The chain uses TRBV5-1 and TRBJ1-1, with D tentatively TRBD1 (6 bases). The V gene's germline CDR1 is SGHRS and CDR2 YFSETQ. V lost 4 bases and J lost 2, with 12 bases in between. This CDR3 contains 14 residues.

This chain joins TRBV18 and TRBJ1-3; no clear D gene. CDR3 size: 17 residues. With 1 base removed from V and 4 bases from J, the gap between germline ends came to 17 bases. Germline values: CDR1 KGHSH, CDR2 LQKENI. This chain's CDR3 is CASSPLSLGDRGNTIYF. Here the CDR3 DNA reads TGTGCCAGCTCACCACTATCTCTAGGAGACCGGGGAAACACCATATATTTT.

The chain carries TRBV15 and TRBJ2-3, with a tentative D call TRBD2 (5 bases). The V gene lost 8 bases and the J gene lost 0 bases, with 18 bases spanning the gap. The CDR3 has 16 residues. The germline V gene has CDR1 LNHNV and CDR2 YYDKDF (reference sequence). The CDR3 coding sequence is TGTGCCACCCGAACCCCTTTCGGGATGAGCACAGATACGCAGTATTTT. It is translated as CATRTPFGMSTDTQYF. Combining the CDR3 with reference TRBV15 and TRBJ2-3 gives the whole variable domain DAMVIQNPRYQVTQFGKPVTLSCSQTLNHNVMYWYQQKSSQAPKLLFHYYDKDFNNEADTPDNFQSRRPNTSFCFLDIRSPGLGDTAMYLCATRTPFGMSTDTQYFGPGTRLTVL.

Regarding this clone: The limits of the CDR3 on the DNA are not certain, so only TCRdb's listed CDR3 is given. The rearrangement uses TRBV28 and TRBJ2-6; TRBD1, the D gene given by the table, was not confirmed from the DNA. The CDR3 length equals 17 residues, ends included. Germline CDR1 is MDHEN and CDR2 is SYDVKM. CDR3 region: CASSILDSGSGANVLTF.

This clone came up once. The chain links TRBV7-2 to TRBJ2-7; 9 bases are shared with TRBD2. Germline V gene lookup returns CDR1 SGHTA and CDR2 FQGNSA. This CDR3 contains 14 residues. J was trimmed by 5 bases and V by 4 bases; bases with no gene match: 6. The CDR3 region is CASSWAGGPDEQYF. The CDR3 region has the DNA TGTGCCAGCAGCTGGGCGGGGGGGCCAGACGAGCAGTACTTC.

This clone was detected once. V is TRBV27 and J is TRBJ2-1; weak D call: TRBD2 (5 bases). The CDR3 runs 15 residues. V gave up 3 bases and J gave up 4 bases, with 13 bases separating them. Germline CDR1 and CDR2: MNHEY and SMNVEV (reference sequence). CDR3 DNA sequence: TGTGCCAGCAGTTTCCTCGAGCGGTTATACAATGAGCAGTTCTTC. This gives the protein CASSFLERLYNEQFF.

V gene TRBV4-3 combines with J gene TRBJ1-2, with 7 bases matching TRBD1. V dropped 4 bases and J dropped 2; count of bases not matched to a gene: 4. Germline V gene sequence: CDR1 LGHNA, CDR2 YSLEER. The CDR3 loop spans 14 amino acids. The DNA of the CDR3 is TGCGCCAGCAGCCGGACAGGCCGGAACTATGGCTACACCTTC. It yields the protein CASSRTGRNYGYTF.

The chain has TRBV5-1 and TRBJ2-2; TRBD2 matches at 13 bases. Germline CDR1 and CDR2: SGHRS and YFSETQ. V shed 0 bases and J 4 bases; nucleotides not matched to a gene: 0. The CDR3 length is 16 residues. Here the CDR3 DNA reads TGCGCCAGCAGCTTGGGACTAGCGGGGGGCACCGGGGAGCTGTTTTTT. Translation gives CASSLGLAGGTGELFF.